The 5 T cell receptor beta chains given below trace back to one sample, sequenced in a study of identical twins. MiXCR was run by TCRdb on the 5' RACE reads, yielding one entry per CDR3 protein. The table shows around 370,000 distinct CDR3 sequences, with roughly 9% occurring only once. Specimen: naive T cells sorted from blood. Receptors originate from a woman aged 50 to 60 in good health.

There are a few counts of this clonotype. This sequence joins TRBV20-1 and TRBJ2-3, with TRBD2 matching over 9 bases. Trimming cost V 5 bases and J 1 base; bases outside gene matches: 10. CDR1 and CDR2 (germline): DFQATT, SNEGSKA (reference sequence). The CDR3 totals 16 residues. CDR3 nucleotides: TGCAGTGCTGCCGACGCGGGAGGGGCTGGCACAGATACGCAGTATTTT. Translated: CSAADAGGAGTDTQYF.

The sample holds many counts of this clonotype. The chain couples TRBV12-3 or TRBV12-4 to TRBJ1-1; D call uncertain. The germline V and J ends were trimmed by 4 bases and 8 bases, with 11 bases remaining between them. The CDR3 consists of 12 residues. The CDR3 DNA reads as TGTGCCAGCAGTTACGGTCCAGGCGAAGCTTTCTTT. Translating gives CASSYGPGEAFF.

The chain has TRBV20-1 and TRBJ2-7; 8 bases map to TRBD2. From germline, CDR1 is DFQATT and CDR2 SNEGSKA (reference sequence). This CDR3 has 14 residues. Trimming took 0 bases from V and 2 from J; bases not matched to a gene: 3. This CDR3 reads CSARDQRETYEQYF. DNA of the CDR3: TGCAGTGCTAGAGACCAGCGGGAGACCTACGAGCAGTACTTC.

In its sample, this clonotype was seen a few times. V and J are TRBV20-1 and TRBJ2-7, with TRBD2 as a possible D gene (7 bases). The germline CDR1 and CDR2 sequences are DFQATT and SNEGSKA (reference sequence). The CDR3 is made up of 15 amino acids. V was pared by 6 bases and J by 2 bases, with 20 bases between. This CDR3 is CSANGGASVTYEQYF. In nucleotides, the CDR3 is TGCAGTGCCAATGGGGGGGCTAGCGTAACCTACGAGCAGTACTTC.

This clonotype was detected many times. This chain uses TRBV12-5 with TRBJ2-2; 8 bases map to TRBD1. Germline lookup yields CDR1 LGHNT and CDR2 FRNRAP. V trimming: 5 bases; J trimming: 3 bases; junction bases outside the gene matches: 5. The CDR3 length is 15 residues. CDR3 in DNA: TGTGCTAGTGGTACGGACAGGGATTACACCGGGGAGCTGTTTTTT. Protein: CASGTDRDYTGELFF.